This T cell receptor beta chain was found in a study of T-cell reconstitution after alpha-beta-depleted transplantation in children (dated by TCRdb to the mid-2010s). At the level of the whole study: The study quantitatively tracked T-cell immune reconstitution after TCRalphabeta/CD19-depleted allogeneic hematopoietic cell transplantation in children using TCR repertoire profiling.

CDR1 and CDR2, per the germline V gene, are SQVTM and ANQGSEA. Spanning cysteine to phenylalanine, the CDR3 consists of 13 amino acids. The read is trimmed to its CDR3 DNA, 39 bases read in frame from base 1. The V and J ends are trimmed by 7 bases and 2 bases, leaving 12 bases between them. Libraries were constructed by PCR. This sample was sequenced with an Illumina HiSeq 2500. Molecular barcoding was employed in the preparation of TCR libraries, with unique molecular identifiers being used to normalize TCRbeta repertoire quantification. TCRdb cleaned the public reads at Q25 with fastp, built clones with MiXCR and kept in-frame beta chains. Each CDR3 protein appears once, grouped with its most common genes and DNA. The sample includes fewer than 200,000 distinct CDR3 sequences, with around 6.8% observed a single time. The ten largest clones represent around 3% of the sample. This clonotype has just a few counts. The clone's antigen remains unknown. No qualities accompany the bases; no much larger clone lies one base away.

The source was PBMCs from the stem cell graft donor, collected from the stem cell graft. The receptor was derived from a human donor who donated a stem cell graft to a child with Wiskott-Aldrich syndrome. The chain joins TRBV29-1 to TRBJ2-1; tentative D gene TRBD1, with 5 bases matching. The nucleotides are TGCAGCGGGAGACAGTCCACCTACAATGAGCAGTTCTTC. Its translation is CSGRQSTYNEQFF.